The 3 T cell receptor beta chains reported below all come from one sample, sequenced in a study of response to subunit inactivated influenza vaccine. TCRdb passed the RT-PCR reads through MiXCR, listing each CDR3 protein once. In the table there are roughly 760,000 distinct CDR3 sequences, about 20% of which are singletons. The sample here was PBMCs from blood, taken roughly 5 days after vaccination. Every receptor here comes from a man in his fifties or sixties who received an inactivated influenza vaccine.

CDR3 in DNA: TGCGCCAGCAGCCCCAAGTCGGTGATAAGTTTTGATACGCAGTATTTT. Its translation: CASSPKSVISFDTQYF. The chain links TRBV4-3 to TRBJ2-3; no clear D gene. The CDR3 is made up of 16 amino acids. Germline CDR1 and CDR2: LGHNA and YSLEER. V dropped 4 bases and J dropped 6 bases, with 20 bases sitting between them.

This clonotype was seen a handful of times. The DNA of the CDR3 is TGTGCCAGCAGCCGAGATACCGCTGGAAACACCATATATTTT. Translated, it gives CASSRDTAGNTIYF. The chain links TRBV14 to TRBJ1-3; D not resolved. CDR3 size: 14 residues. The V end was cut by 4 bases, the J end by 2 bases, with 9 bases between. Germline V CDR1 and CDR2: SGHDN, FVKESK.

This rearrangement joins TRBV24-1 to TRBJ2-7; D is unresolved. The V and J ends lost 12 bases and 8 bases respectively, with 13 bases between them. The germline CDR1 and CDR2 sequences are KGHDR and SFDVKD. The CDR3 runs 10 residues. CDR3 coding DNA: TGTGCCGGTCGCCCCCCCCAGCAGTACTTC. Protein: CAGRPPQQYF.